This TCR beta chain appears in the sequencing data of a study of blood T cell repertoires in COVID-19. The data were produced by immunoSEQ multiplex PCR, yet TCRdb's version contains in-frame clones alone and is incomplete. The sample lists under 250,000 clones; 87% were seen once. The CDR3 is 12 residues long. Germline CDR1 SGHDT, CDR2 YYEEEE. V lost 0 bases and J lost 12, with 12 bases in between. The clonotype originates from a woman under 40 with acute COVID-19. The specimen sequenced was PBMCs or T cells enriched from blood (not recorded which). The chain is built from TRBV5-6 and TRBJ1-1; D may be TRBD1 (6 bases). The CDR3 sequence is CASSLDETGTFF. CDR3 sequence (DNA): TGTGCCAGCAGCTTGGATGAGACAGGAACTTTCTTT.